This section outlines one T cell receptor beta chain sequence together with its context. The CDR3 is made up of 15 amino acids. The V end lost 0 bases, the J end lost 4 bases, and 13 bases lay between the germline ends. Germline assignment: CDR1 LGHNA and CDR2 YNFKEQ. This record belongs to a study of blood T cells in healthy people across ages. Isolation of PBMCs gave at least 7 million cells per sample. A J-beta primer mix and a sample-barcoded 5' primer were used in a second PCR of about 7 to 11 cycles. A single record per CDR3 protein comes from TCRdb applying MiXCR to the 5' RACE reads. This sample has some 1.6 million distinct CDR3 sequences, with about 35% found just once.

The J gene is TRBJ2-7, the V gene TRBV4-2; D is perhaps TRBD2 (6 bases). This sequence originates from a woman aged 30 to 39 in good health. The sample taken for sequencing was blood. The CDR3 is CASSQDHLGTYEQYF. The CDR3 DNA reads TGTGCCAGCAGCCAAGATCATTTGGGGACTTACGAGCAGTACTTC.